This TCR beta chain is from a study of T cells expressing NK-cell markers. Across the whole study: Out of eight donors sequenced, seven tested HCMV-seropositive and the remaining one seronegative.

The length of the CDR3 is 14 residues. Germline V gene lookup returns CDR1 MNHNS and CDR2 SASEGT. UMI-tagged 5'RACE template switching yielded the TCR beta cDNA. TCRdb reprocessed the 5' RACE reads and reports one entry per CDR3 protein, with no DNA. The data show some 600,000 distinct CDR3 sequences, and the top ten clones hold 3.5% to 4.5%. Sample: blood T cells: a sorted CD56 or NKG2C T cell subset, CD4+ or CD8+ T cells, or bulk PBMC T cells (not recorded which). The sequence was collected from a young man in good health. The chain uses TRBV6-1 and TRBJ2-1; TCRdb lists TRBD2, though no DNA is available to test this call. The CDR3 reads CASIETSGRNEQFF.